This entry lists 19 T cell receptor beta chains sequenced from one sample in a study of T-cell memory formation after mild COVID-19. TCRdb re-called the 5' RACE reads with MiXCR, one entry per CDR3 protein. This table has about 130,000 distinct CDR3 sequences, 5% to 6.5% appearing once. The specimen sequenced was PBMCs or a T cell subset sorted from them (not recorded which). These TCRs come from an adult woman who had mild COVID-19 (a few samples of this study predate the infection). Cell type and time point are not known.

The chain uses TRBV7-2 and TRBJ2-3; D might be TRBD1 (6 bases). This CDR3 is built from 16 residues. The V end lost 5 bases, the J end lost 0 bases, and 15 bases lay between the germline ends. The germline V gene encodes CDR1 SGHTA and CDR2 FQGNSA. The CDR3 reads CASSRDRSVSTDTQYF. In DNA, the CDR3 is TGTGCCAGCAGCCGCGACAGGTCCGTTAGCACAGATACGCAGTATTTT.

The rearrangement links TRBV7-3 to TRBJ1-1; D might be TRBD1 (5 bases). The CDR3 contains 15 residues. Germline loops: CDR1 SGHTA, CDR2 FQGTGA. V dropped 1 base and J dropped 1 base, with 10 bases sitting between them. The CDR3 sequence: CASSLRGGTNTEAFF. The CDR3 DNA follows: TGTGCCAGCAGCTTAAGGGGCGGAACGAACACTGAAGCTTTCTTT.

In this sample, this clonotype turned up many times. This sequence joins TRBV20-1 and TRBJ2-1; tentative D call: TRBD2 (6 bases). V was trimmed by 1 base and J by 8 bases, leaving 18 bases between them. Germline lookup yields CDR1 DFQATT and CDR2 SNEGSKA (reference sequence). The CDR3 has 15 residues. CDR3 protein: CSARAAEGPGHEQFF. CDR3 DNA: TGCAGTGCTAGAGCTGCGGAGGGCCCAGGGCATGAGCAGTTCTTC.

The sample holds many counts of this clonotype. The chain joins TRBV4-3 to TRBJ2-5; no firm D call. The V end lost 0 bases, the J end lost 6 bases, and 5 bases lay between the germline ends. CDR3 length equals 12 residues. CDR1 and CDR2 (germline): LGHNA, YSLEER. The CDR3 protein is CASSQDRKTQYF. CDR3 DNA sequence: TGCGCCAGCAGCCAAGATCGGAAGACCCAGTACTTC.

CDR3 sequence (DNA): TGTGCCAGCAGAGTTTTTGGAACCGGGACTAGCGGGAGTGTCGCAGATACGCAGTATTTT. The encoded protein is CASRVFGTGTSGSVADTQYF. The chain carries TRBV12-3 or TRBV12-4 and TRBJ2-3; 14 bases match TRBD2. Unmatched junction bases numbered 18, after V lost 6 bases and J lost 4 bases. CDR3 length equals 20 residues.

The chain recombines TRBV5-1 with TRBJ2-3, with D tentatively TRBD1 (6 bases). Per the germline V gene, CDR1 is SGHRS and CDR2 is YFSETQ. The V end was cut by 2 bases, the J end by 3 bases, with 7 bases between. The CDR3 extends over 13 amino acids. The CDR3 here is CASSFGQTDTQYF. CDR3 bases: TGCGCCAGCAGCTTCGGACAGACAGATACGCAGTATTTT.

This clonotype was counted a single time. This chain uses TRBV5-5 with TRBJ1-1, with a weak D call TRBD1 (6 bases). Per the germline V gene, CDR1 is SGHKS and CDR2 is YYEKEE (reference sequence). Trimming took 5 bases from V and 2 from J, leaving 13 bases between them. This CDR3 is built from 14 residues. CDR3 region: CASRTGQLNTEAFF. In DNA, the CDR3 is TGTGCCAGCAGAACCGGACAGCTTAACACTGAAGCTTTCTTT.

This clonotype was detected ten times or more. The V gene is TRBV4-1, the J gene TRBJ2-2, with D unclear. The CDR3 consists of 15 residues. Trimming stripped 0 bases from V and 3 bases from J, with 8 bases between. The germline CDR1 and CDR2 sequences are MGHRA and YSYEKL. As DNA, the CDR3 is TGCGCCAGCAGCCAAGACGTGGCGTACACCGGGGAGCTGTTTTTT. It translates to CASSQDVAYTGELFF.

This clonotype has a count of ten or more. The chain recombines TRBV9 with TRBJ2-3; 7 bases align to TRBD2. The CDR3 contains 16 residues. The V and J ends lost 0 bases and 6 bases, in that order; junction bases with no gene match: 10. Germline V gene lookup returns CDR1 SGDLS and CDR2 YYNGEE. CDR3 coding DNA: TGTGCCAGCAGCGTAGATGATCTAGCGGCGGGGGATACGCAGTATTTT. Translating gives CASSVDDLAAGDTQYF.

The table lists this clonotype with many counts. This sequence joins TRBV5-1 and TRBJ2-7; D is ambiguous. In germline, CDR1 is SGHRS, CDR2 YFSETQ. The CDR3 length is 16 residues. V was cut by 0 bases and J by 0 bases, with 13 bases left in between. Here the CDR3 DNA reads TGCGCCAGCAGCTTGGAGCGTGCCGTAGGCTCCTACGAGCAGTACTTC. Its protein is CASSLERAVGSYEQYF.

The chain uses TRBV3-1 and TRBJ1-1, with 8 bases fitting TRBD1. Germline CDR1 and CDR2: LGHDT and YNNKEL (reference sequence). The junction had 4 bases not matched to a gene; V was cut back by 4 bases and J by 0 bases. CDR3 length: 15 amino acids. The CDR3 region is CASSPTGGLNTEAFF. CDR3 in DNA: TGTGCCAGCAGCCCTACAGGGGGTTTGAACACTGAAGCTTTCTTT.

This chain joins TRBV20-1 and TRBJ2-5; 12 bases match TRBD2. Germline CDR1 DFQATT, CDR2 SNEGSKA (reference sequence). The junction had 7 bases not matched to a gene; V was cut back by 0 bases and J by 2 bases. The CDR3 extends over 17 amino acids. In DNA, the CDR3 is TGCAGTGCTAGAGATGAACTAGCGGGAGGTTTACAAGAGACCCAGTACTTC. It translates to CSARDELAGGLQETQYF.

Only a few counts were recorded for this clonotype. The rearrangement uses TRBV19 and TRBJ2-5, with 9 nucleotides matching TRBD1. The V gene end was trimmed by 5 bases and the J gene end by 5 bases; junction bases not matched to a gene: 6. CDR3 length: 14 residues. The germline V gene encodes CDR1 LNHDA and CDR2 SQIVND (reference sequence). The CDR3 region is CASSPGQGWETQYF. CDR3 sequence (DNA): TGTGCCAGTAGTCCTGGACAGGGGTGGGAGACCCAGTACTTC.

There are a few counts of this clonotype. CDR3 residues: CAWRGQGIQPQHF. Here the CDR3 DNA reads TGTGCCTGGAGGGGACAGGGGATTCAGCCCCAGCATTTT. This rearrangement joins TRBV30 to TRBJ1-5, with 10 bases fitting TRBD1. Per the germline V gene, CDR1 is GTSNPN and CDR2 is SVGIG (reference sequence). The CDR3 runs to 13 residues. Losses at the gene ends were 3 bases for V and 6 bases for J; bases not matched to a gene: 2. The full variable domain, with the rest looked up from reference TRBV30 and TRBJ1-5, is SQTIHQWPATLVQPVGSPLSLECTVEGTSNPNLYWYRQAAGRGLQLLFYSVGIGQISSEVPQNLSASRPQDRQFILSSKKLLLSDSGFYLCAWRGQGIQPQHFGDGTRLSIL.

This clonotype was counted a single time. The chain has TRBV3-1 and TRBJ2-1; a possible D gene is TRBD2 (7 bases). CDR1 is LGHDT and CDR2 is YNNKEL in the germline V gene (reference sequence). The length of the CDR3 is 16 residues. V dropped 4 bases and J dropped 4 bases, with 17 bases sitting between them. The CDR3 sequence is CASSPFRGREYNEQFF. CDR3 in DNA: TGTGCCAGCAGCCCCTTTCGGGGGCGGGAGTACAATGAGCAGTTCTTC.

This clonotype has at least ten counts. V gene TRBV29-1 combines with J gene TRBJ2-1; D might be TRBD2 (6 bases). V was shortened by 1 base and J by 5 bases, with 12 bases between the two germline ends. Germline V gene sequence: CDR1 SQVTM, CDR2 ANQGSEA. CDR3 length: 14 amino acids. The CDR3 region is CSVEGFAGNNEQFF. The CDR3 nucleotides read TGCAGCGTTGAAGGTTTCGCGGGAAACAATGAGCAGTTCTTC.

This clonotype has a count of ten or more. The V gene is TRBV18, the J gene TRBJ2-5; 7 nucleotides agree with TRBD2. The CDR3 totals 13 residues. Germline assignment: CDR1 KGHSH and CDR2 LQKENI. V shed 6 bases, J shed 5 bases, and the junction held 6 bases outside the gene matches. The chain's CDR3 is CASSHGRRETQYF. CDR3 in DNA: TGTGCCAGCTCCCACGGGAGGCGCGAGACCCAGTACTTC. Filled out from reference TRBV18 and TRBJ2-5, the complete variable domain reads NAGVMQNPRHLVRRRGQEARLRCSPMKGHSHVYWYRQLPEEGLKFMVYLQKENIIDESGMPKERFSAEFPKEGPSILRIQQVVRGDSAAYFCASSHGRRETQYFGPGTRLLVL.

The chain combines TRBV20-1 with TRBJ1-2, with 10 bases that match TRBD1. V was pared by 4 bases and J by 2 bases, with 7 bases of the junction left unmatched. CDR3 length: 15 amino acids. From germline, CDR1 is DFQATT and CDR2 SNEGSKA (reference sequence). CDR3 sequence reads: CSATPSGQGNYGYTF. The CDR3 DNA sequence: TGCAGTGCTACACCATCGGGACAGGGGAACTATGGCTACACCTTC.

This rearrangement joins TRBV7-8 to TRBJ1-2; D gene ambiguous. V lost 1 base, J lost 1 base, and 13 bases lay in between. Germline CDR1 is SGHVS and CDR2 is FQNEAQ. The CDR3 sequence is 16 residues long. The chain's CDR3 is CASSLDRWTLNYGYTF. CDR3 sequence (DNA): TGTGCCAGCAGCTTAGATAGGTGGACCCTTAACTATGGCTACACCTTC.